The clone carrying this T cell receptor beta chain was seen more than once but under ten times. Each CDR3 protein is one row after TCRdb ran MiXCR on the 5' RACE reads. The sample has 46,000 or so distinct CDR3 sequences, around 6.4% seen once. This entry belongs to a study of T cells after yellow fever vaccination. Trimming removed 1 base at V and 0 bases at J, with 12 bases between. This CDR3 is built from 17 residues. Germline CDR1 reads LNHNV; CDR2 reads YYDKDF (reference sequence). Study outcomes and limitations: Clonotype sharing between CD4 and CD8 compartments was small.

The sample consisted of PBMCs, either bulk or a sorted T-cell subset (CD4+, CD8+, memory, or dextramer-sorted; not recorded which), taken 45 days after the yellow fever booster vaccination. The TCR originated in a man aged 25 to 40 who received the YFV17D yellow fever vaccine. The chain couples TRBV15 to TRBJ1-4; D ambiguous. The chain's CDR3 is CATSRGGVLSTNEKLFF. As DNA, the CDR3 is TGTGCCACCAGCAGAGGTGGCGTTCTCTCAACTAATGAAAAACTGTTTTTT.